A selection of T cell receptor beta chains follows, all from one sample in a study of human T cells and chemical hapten exposure. TCRdb reprocessed the RACE reads with MiXCR, giving one entry per CDR3 protein. Of 79,000 or so distinct CDR3 sequences listed, 10% are singletons. This specimen was whole blood, taken in connection with sensitization to the hapten diphenylcyclopropenone (DPC). These receptors all stem from a woman aged 45 to 65 with alopecia areata. Some clones in this sample may be carry-over from other donors' samples. Each CDR3 is given with its conserved first and last residue. Fields, in order: V gene, J gene, D gene, clone size, CDR3 protein, CDR3 DNA. A D gene is named only where the DNA matches it firmly. Not all rows give a size; the values are once, few, many and, for expanded clones, a class.

TRBV29-1	TRBJ2-1	NA	few	CSASSRWHEQFF	TGCAGCGCCTCCAGCCGGTGGCATGAGCAGTTCTTC
TRBV20-1	TRBJ2-5	NA	few	CSARGQETQYF	TGCAGTGCTAGGGGTCAAGAGACCCAGTACTTC
TRBV2	TRBJ1-4	NA	NA	CASSGPALTTNEKLFF	TGTGCCAGCAGTGGGCCCGCCCTAACAACTAATGAAAAACTGTTTTTT
TRBV7-8	TRBJ1-2	TRBD1	many	CASSQRQGLEGYTF	TGTGCCAGCAGCCAACGACAGGGGTTGGAAGGCTACACCTTC
TRBV7-2	TRBJ2-1	NA	NA	CASSIASYNEQFF	TGTGCCAGCAGCATCGCCTCCTACAATGAGCAGTTCTTC
TRBV28	TRBJ1-1	TRBD1	few	CASSSRDREAFF	TGTGCCAGCAGTTCCCGGGACAGGGAAGCTTTCTTT
TRBV30	TRBJ2-3	TRBD2	NA	CACRTSGELGTQYF	TGTGCCTGCCGGACTAGCGGGGAGTTGGGTACGCAGTATTTT
TRBV20-1	TRBJ2-7	NA	NA	CSARDLRGSGSYEQYF	TGCAGTGCTAGAGATCTCCGGGGTAGCGGATCCTACGAGCAGTACTTC
TRBV5-1	TRBJ2-6	TRBD1	many	CASSEGQPSGANVLTF	TGCGCCAGCAGCGAGGGACAGCCCTCTGGGGCCAACGTCCTGACTTTC
TRBV6-7	TRBJ1-5	NA	many	CASSRQPNQPQHF	TGTGCCAGCAGCCGACAGCCCAATCAGCCCCAGCATTTT
TRBV5-4	TRBJ1-2	TRBD1	NA	CASLQGTGPNYGYTF	TGTGCCAGCTTACAGGGGACCGGCCCTAACTATGGCTACACCTTC
TRBV18	TRBJ2-3	TRBD1	few	CASSPPTGQGDSDTQYF	TGTGCCAGCTCACCACCGACGGGACAGGGTGATTCAGATACGCAGTATTTT
TRBV3-1	TRBJ2-1	NA	NA	CASSQRISANEQFF	TGTGCCAGCAGCCAAAGGATCTCGGCTAATGAGCAGTTCTTC
TRBV18	TRBJ1-1	NA	NA	CASSFRGPEAFF	TGTGCCAGCTCATTCAGGGGACCTGAAGCTTTCTTT
TRBV19	TRBJ2-7	NA	few	CASSINLGRTYEQYF	TGTGCCAGTAGTATAAACCTTGGGCGGACCTACGAGCAGTACTTC
TRBV28	TRBJ2-1	NA	many	CASSGQFVPNEQFF	TGTGCCAGCAGTGGGCAGTTTGTTCCCAATGAGCAGTTCTTC
TRBV12-3/TRBV12-4	TRBJ2-7	TRBD2	few	CASMFGGAGDEQYF	TGTGCCAGCATGTTCGGGGGGGCGGGAGACGAGCAGTACTTC
TRBV14	TRBJ1-4	NA	many	CASSQDLIEKLFF	TGTGCCAGCAGCCAAGATCTTATTGAAAAACTGTTTTTT
TRBV4-2	TRBJ2-5	NA	NA	CASSHLNAGETQYF	TGTGCCAGCAGCCACCTTAACGCCGGCGAGACCCAGTACTTC
TRBV7-2	TRBJ2-3	TRBD2	NA	CASSPTSGRIIDTQYF	TGTGCCAGCAGCCCGACTAGCGGGAGGATTATAGATACGCAGTATTTT
TRBV29-1	TRBJ2-3	NA	NA	CSVDTTPRTDTQYF	TGCAGCGTTGATACGACACCTCGCACAGATACGCAGTATTTT
TRBV7-2	TRBJ2-5	TRBD2	NA	CASSLTSGSYETQYF	TGTGCCAGCAGCTTAACTAGCGGGAGTTATGAGACCCAGTACTTC
TRBV10-3	TRBJ2-7	TRBD2	NA	CAISGGTSGGDEQYF	TGTGCCATCAGTGGGGGGACTAGCGGAGGGGATGAGCAGTACTTC
TRBV29-1	TRBJ2-1	NA	NA	CSVGFGGYNEQFF	TGCAGCGTCGGGTTCGGTGGCTACAATGAGCAGTTCTTC
TRBV28	TRBJ2-7	NA	NA	CASSTVYEQYF	TGTGCCAGCAGTACCGTATACGAGCAGTACTTC
TRBV11-2	TRBJ2-3	TRBD1	few	CASSTTGGTDTQYF	TGTGCCAGCAGCACAACAGGGGGCACAGATACGCAGTATTTT
TRBV6-2/TRBV6-3	TRBJ1-6	NA	NA	CATDRGHSPLHF	TGTGCCACCGATCGCGGACATTCACCCCTCCACTTT
TRBV18	TRBJ1-5	NA	NA	CAPWGGDSNQPQHF	TGTGCCCCCTGGGGGGGAGATAGCAATCAGCCCCAGCATTTT
TRBV10-3	TRBJ2-7	TRBD1	NA	CAISEGDRGNYEQYF	TGTGCCATCAGTGAGGGGGACAGGGGGAACTACGAGCAGTACTTC
TRBV9	TRBJ1-2	TRBD1	few	CASSVALTGGSYGYTF	TGTGCCAGCAGCGTAGCTCTCACAGGGGGCAGCTATGGCTACACCTTC
TRBV7-2	TRBJ2-1	NA	many	CASSLASGPYNEQFF	TGTGCCAGCAGCTTAGCTAGCGGCCCCTACAATGAGCAGTTCTTC